The 3 T cell receptor beta chains reported below all come from one sample, sequenced in a study of glioma-infiltrating T cells. Using RNA template, CDR3s of TCR alpha and beta were amplified with iRepertoire arm-PCR. TCRdb redid the calling of the multiplex PCR reads with MiXCR, one entry per CDR3 protein. Of 150,000 to 200,000 distinct CDR3 sequences in the sample, 32% were seen once. Sequenced: glioma tissue, nonneoplastic brain tissue, or PBMCs (not recorded which). These receptors were collected from a human donor with low-grade glioma or glioblastoma, undergoing nonglioma brain surgery, or in good health (not recorded which).

This clonotype came up many times. The chain couples TRBV19 to TRBJ2-7; D might be TRBD1 (6 bases). In germline, CDR1 is LNHDA, CDR2 SQIVND (reference sequence). V gave up 3 bases and J gave up 11 bases, with 11 bases separating them. CDR3 length: 11 residues. CDR3 coding DNA: TGTGCCAGTAGTATCGGACAGTTAAAGTACTTC. It specifies CASSIGQLKYF.

The chain uses TRBV18 and TRBJ2-1, with TRBD2 identical over 13 bases. The CDR3 contains 15 residues. Germline CDR1 KGHSH, CDR2 LQKENI. V trimming: 3 bases; J trimming: 15 bases; junction bases outside the gene matches: 11. As DNA, the CDR3 is TGTGCCAGCTCACCTTTAGGACTAGCGGGAGATCAAGGGTTCTTC. Translating gives CASSPLGLAGDQGFF.

This clonotype has a count of ten or more. V usage is TRBV20-1 and J usage is TRBJ2-2; 7 bases are shared with TRBD1. This CDR3 comprises 14 residues. Germline V gene data show CDR1 as DFQATT and CDR2 as SNEGSKA (reference sequence). Unmatched junction bases numbered 6, after V lost 6 bases and J lost 2 bases. The CDR3 DNA sequence: TGCAGTGCAACGACAGGGCTCAACACCGGGGAGCTGTTTTTT. Its translation: CSATTGLNTGELFF.